The rows below give T cell receptor beta chains drawn from one sample of a study of CD8 T cells in ankylosing spondylitis. One entry per CDR3 protein, called by TCRdb with MiXCR from the 5' RACE reads. The table records about 250,000 distinct CDR3 sequences, more than 25% of them present only once. The sample taken for sequencing was blood, either unsorted or a sorted T cell fraction (not recorded which). The receptors here all came from a male donor with ankylosing spondylitis or in good health (not recorded which). The conserved cysteine and the conserved F or W are not part of the CDR3 here. The order of the fields is V gene, CDR3 protein.

V gene: TRBV7-9; CDR3 protein: ASSLALSTSYGYT
V gene: TRBV10-3; CDR3 protein: AISDRDRAYNEQF
V gene: TRBV20-1; CDR3 protein: SASRRIQETQY
V gene: TRBV6-6; CDR3 protein: ASSYAADGEQY
V gene: TRBV10-3; CDR3 protein: AISEPGTPYGYT
V gene: TRBV5-5; CDR3 protein: ASSLDQGALPGLGQY
V gene: TRBV6-5; CDR3 protein: ASSYSKTGWGTGELF
V gene: TRBV12-3/TRBV12-4; CDR3 protein: ASSLGRGQSGTEAF
V gene: TRBV20-1; CDR3 protein: SAPLDAQY
V gene: TRBV7-9; CDR3 protein: ASSLALTDNEQF
V gene: TRBV5-6; CDR3 protein: ASSLARRNEQF
V gene: TRBV27; CDR3 protein: ASSPTSAGTLDEQY
V gene: TRBV4-2; CDR3 protein: ASSLQHEQF
V gene: TRBV4-1; CDR3 protein: ASGGTGTGRNEQF
V gene: TRBV20-1; CDR3 protein: SVIPPTNTGELF
V gene: TRBV4-1; CDR3 protein: ASSQVGQGHNGYT
V gene: TRBV29-1; CDR3 protein: SVGQEPQH
V gene: TRBV20-1; CDR3 protein: SARRLGGGEQY
V gene: TRBV2; CDR3 protein: ASSEGSSASYEQY
V gene: TRBV5-1; CDR3 protein: ASSLSQTGETQY
V gene: TRBV29-1; CDR3 protein: SVGDGYNEQF